Each of the 9 T cell receptor beta chains below was sequenced from the same sample in a study of human T cells and chemical hapten exposure (dated by TCRdb to the early 2020s). Library prep was done by RACE. TCRdb records NextSeq 500 as the sequencer. The public reads were quality trimmed at Q25 with fastp and then assembled into clones with MiXCR by TCRdb, keeping productive beta chains. Each record represents a unique CDR3 protein, reported with the most common genes and DNA among its rows. Recorded for this sample are 69,000 or so distinct CDR3 sequences; 9% to 12% of them occurred a single time. The top ten clonotypes cover around 7% of the sample. Interpreted using the paper, the time point label stands for: patch test 2, 6 weeks after DPC sensitization. This specimen's treatment or condition label, per the study, means: therapeutic diphenylcyclopropenone sensitization with weekly scalp DPC.

The material was whole blood, obtained in connection with sensitization to the hapten diphenylcyclopropenone (DPC). The receptors come from a woman aged 45-65 years with alopecia areata. Some clones in this sample may be carry-over from other donors' samples.

J is TRBJ1-1 and V is TRBV29-1; 9 nucleotides match TRBD1. The CDR3 is made up of 15 amino acids. Germline CDR1 reads SQVTM; CDR2 reads ANQGSEA. V shed 4 bases, J shed 1 base, and the junction held 7 bases outside the gene matches. CDR3 DNA sequence: TGCAGCGTTGGGGCTGTACAGGGGGCGAACACTGAAGCTTTCTTT. This sequence encodes CSVGAVQGANTEAFF.

This clonotype was counted at least ten times. The chain uses TRBV20-1 and TRBJ2-5; the match to TRBD2 covers 11 bases. In germline, CDR1 is DFQATT, CDR2 SNEGSKA (reference sequence). The V and J ends lost 0 bases and 4 bases, in that order; junction bases with no gene match: 7. The CDR3 is 16 amino acids. The CDR3 protein is CSARDSSGRPGETQYF. CDR3 DNA: TGCAGTGCTAGAGATTCTAGCGGGAGGCCAGGAGAGACCCAGTACTTC.

This clonotype was detected ten times or more. This chain uses TRBV20-1 with TRBJ1-2; D may be TRBD1 (5 bases). V gave up 6 bases and J gave up 10 bases, with 24 bases separating them. There are 14 residues in the CDR3. Germline values: CDR1 DFQATT, CDR2 SNEGSKA (reference sequence). CDR3: CSALRGAFVQDYTF. The CDR3 nucleotides read TGCAGTGCCCTTCGCGGCGCCTTTGTACAGGACTACACCTTC.

This clonotype was counted many times. CDR3 sequence reads: CASSPGRDSSSTDTQYF. The DNA for the CDR3 is TGTGCCAGCTCACCTGGAAGGGACTCATCTAGCACAGATACGCAGTATTTT. V and J are TRBV18 and TRBJ2-3; a weak D match, TRBD2 (6 bases). V was cut by 3 bases and J by 0 bases, with 16 bases left in between. The CDR3 is 17 amino acids. Germline CDR1 KGHSH, CDR2 LQKENI. Based on the CDR3 plus reference TRBV18 and TRBJ2-3, the full variable domain is NAGVMQNPRHLVRRRGQEARLRCSPMKGHSHVYWYRQLPEEGLKFMVYLQKENIIDESGMPKERFSAEFPKEGPSILRIQQVVRGDSAAYFCASSPGRDSSSTDTQYFGPGTRLTVL.

This clonotype was seen repeatedly, ten times or more. V and J are TRBV11-2 and TRBJ2-3; 7 bases fit TRBD2. Germline CDR1 SGHAT, CDR2 FQNNGV. The length of the CDR3 is 15 residues. The ends lost 4 bases at V and 3 bases at J; junction bases unmatched: 7. DNA of the CDR3: TGTGCCAGCAGCTCTATGGGAGGGCCTACAGATACGCAGTATTTT. Amino acid sequence: CASSSMGGPTDTQYF.

This sequence joins TRBV11-3 and TRBJ2-7; 8 nucleotides match TRBD2. V was pared by 1 base and J by 3 bases, with 20 bases of the junction left unmatched. This CDR3 has 20 residues. The germline V gene has CDR1 SGHNT and CDR2 YENEEA. The CDR3 loop reads CASSLGLRLAKCSKNYEQYF. The DNA of the CDR3 is TGTGCCAGCAGCTTAGGACTACGACTAGCGAAGTGTAGCAAAAACTACGAGCAGTACTTC.

This clonotype was detected a few times. The chain couples TRBV20-1 to TRBJ2-1, with 11 positions matching TRBD2. Germline V lookup: CDR1 DFQATT, CDR2 SNEGSKA (reference sequence). The CDR3 spans 17 residues. Trimming cost V 7 bases and J 8 bases; bases outside gene matches: 19. CDR3 in amino acids: CSDRRGTSGQGIDEQFF. DNA of the CDR3: TGCAGTGACCGGCGCGGGACTAGCGGACAAGGCATCGATGAGCAGTTCTTC.

This clonotype has a count of ten or more. The chain recombines TRBV29-1 with TRBJ2-1, with 8 bases identical to TRBD1. The ends lost 8 bases at V and 6 bases at J; junction bases unmatched: 3. Per the germline V gene, CDR1 is SQVTM and CDR2 is ANQGSEA. The CDR3 covers 11 residues. The CDR3 here is CSYTGGNEQFF. DNA of the CDR3: TGCAGCTACACAGGGGGCAATGAGCAGTTCTTC.

V usage is TRBV7-2 and J usage is TRBJ2-7; 7 bases line up with TRBD1. The germline V gene encodes CDR1 SGHTA and CDR2 FQGNSA. The ends lost 7 bases at V and 3 bases at J; junction bases unmatched: 9. The CDR3 contains 14 residues. The CDR3 sequence: CASNPGQTFYEQYF. As DNA, the CDR3 is TGTGCCAGCAACCCGGGACAGACTTTCTACGAGCAGTACTTC.